This T cell receptor (beta chain) stems from a study of blood T cell repertoires in COVID-19. Generated by immunoSEQ multiplex PCR, the TCRdb table keeps only in-frame clones and is missing some. The sample contains fewer than 350,000 clones, around 90% of which appear only once. Germline loops: CDR1 LNHDA, CDR2 SQIVND (reference sequence). There are 16 residues in the CDR3. The J segment lost 2 bases and the V segment lost 3 bases, leaving 7 bases of the junction unmatched. This chain joins TRBV19 and TRBJ2-1; 7 nucleotides agree with TRBD1. The receptor was derived from a man between 18 and 35 years old with active or convalescent COVID-19. Material for sequencing was peripheral blood. CDR3 region: CASSIHRGGTYNEQFF. The CDR3, as DNA: TGTGCCAGTAGTATCCACAGGGGTGGAACCTACAATGAGCAGTTCTTC.